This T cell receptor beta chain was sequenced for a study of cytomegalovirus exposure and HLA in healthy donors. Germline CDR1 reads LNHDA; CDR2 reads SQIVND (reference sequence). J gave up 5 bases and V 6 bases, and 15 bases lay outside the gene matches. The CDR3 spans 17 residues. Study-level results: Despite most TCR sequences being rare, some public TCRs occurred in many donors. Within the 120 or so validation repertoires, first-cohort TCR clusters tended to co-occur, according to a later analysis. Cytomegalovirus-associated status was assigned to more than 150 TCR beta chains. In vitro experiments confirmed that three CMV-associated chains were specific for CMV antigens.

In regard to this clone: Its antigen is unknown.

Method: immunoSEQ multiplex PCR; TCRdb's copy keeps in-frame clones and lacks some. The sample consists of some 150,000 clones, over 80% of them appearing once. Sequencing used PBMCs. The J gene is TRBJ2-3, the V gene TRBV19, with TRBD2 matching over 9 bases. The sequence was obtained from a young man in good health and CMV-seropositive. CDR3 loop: CASRPAWGSGSRDTQYF. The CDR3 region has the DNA TGTGCCAGTAGACCTGCCTGGGGTAGCGGGAGCCGAGATACGCAGTATTTT.